This entry describes one T cell receptor beta chain. The antigen is not known. Time point defined: technical triplicate 3. The record originates from a study of neurological immune-mediated disorders. Whole-study results and caveats: HTLV-1-associated myelopathy had the most TCR clonal expansion, and multiple sclerosis had the least, less than healthy controls. TCR-beta repertoires seemed private in all groups, with no expanded CDR3 amino acid sequences shared.

Germline V CDR1 and CDR2: SGHTA, FQGNSA. Deletions cut 9 bases from V and 1 base from J, with 19 bases between. The CDR3 loop spans 16 amino acids. cDNA synthesis was performed by 5'RACE with 10-nucleotide random UMIs. TCRdb called the 5' RACE reads again in MiXCR, with one record for every CDR3 protein. Seen here are about 31,000 distinct CDR3 sequences, approximately 16% observed once, and the top ten hold around 4.9%. The TCR sequence derives from a female donor with HTLV-1-associated myelopathy (HAM/TSP). The sample taken for sequencing was CD4+ T cells from blood. This sequence joins TRBV7-2 and TRBJ2-4; D gene ambiguous. The CDR3 coding sequence is TGTGCCAGTAGCCACGCCTGGGCCGGGGCCAAAAACATTCAGTACTTC. Translating it yields CASSHAWAGAKNIQYF.